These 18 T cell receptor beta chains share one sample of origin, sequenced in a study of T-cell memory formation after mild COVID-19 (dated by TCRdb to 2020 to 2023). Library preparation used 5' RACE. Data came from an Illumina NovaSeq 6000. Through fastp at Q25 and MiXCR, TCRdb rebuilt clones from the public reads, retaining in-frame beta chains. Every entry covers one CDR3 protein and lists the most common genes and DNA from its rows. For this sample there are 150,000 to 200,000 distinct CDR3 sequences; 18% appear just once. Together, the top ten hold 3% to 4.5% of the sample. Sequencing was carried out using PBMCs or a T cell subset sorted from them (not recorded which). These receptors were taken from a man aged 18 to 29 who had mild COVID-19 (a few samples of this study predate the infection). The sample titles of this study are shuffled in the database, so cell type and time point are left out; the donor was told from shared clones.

CDR3 protein: CSASLGGLGYEQYV. CDR3 DNA sequence: TGCAGTGCTAGTTTGGGGGGTCTAGGGTACGAGCAGTACGTC. This chain connects TRBV20-1 to TRBJ2-7; TRBD2 might be the D (6 bases). CDR3 length: 14 amino acids. V dropped 3 bases and J dropped 4 bases, with 16 bases sitting between them. Germline CDR1 reads DFQATT; CDR2 reads SNEGSKA (reference sequence).

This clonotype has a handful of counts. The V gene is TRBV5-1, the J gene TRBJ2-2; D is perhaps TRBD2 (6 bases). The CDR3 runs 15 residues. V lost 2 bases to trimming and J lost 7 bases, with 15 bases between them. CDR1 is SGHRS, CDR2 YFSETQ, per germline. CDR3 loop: CASSLGGVRDGELFF. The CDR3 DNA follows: TGCGCCAGCAGCTTAGGAGGGGTGCGTGACGGGGAGCTGTTTTTT.

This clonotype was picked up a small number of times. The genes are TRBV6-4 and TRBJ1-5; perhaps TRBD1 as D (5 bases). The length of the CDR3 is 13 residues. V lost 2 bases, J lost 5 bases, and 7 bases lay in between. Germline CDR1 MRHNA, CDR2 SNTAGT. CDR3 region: CASSDTGDQPQHF. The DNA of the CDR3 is TGTGCCAGCAGTGACACGGGGGATCAGCCCCAGCATTTT.

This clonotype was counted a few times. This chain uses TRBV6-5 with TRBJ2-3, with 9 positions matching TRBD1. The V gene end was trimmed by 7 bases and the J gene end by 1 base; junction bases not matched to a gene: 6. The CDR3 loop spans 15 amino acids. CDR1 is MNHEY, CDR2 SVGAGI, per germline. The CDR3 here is CASNQNRGRTDTQYF. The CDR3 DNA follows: TGTGCCAGCAACCAGAACAGGGGGCGCACAGATACGCAGTATTTT.

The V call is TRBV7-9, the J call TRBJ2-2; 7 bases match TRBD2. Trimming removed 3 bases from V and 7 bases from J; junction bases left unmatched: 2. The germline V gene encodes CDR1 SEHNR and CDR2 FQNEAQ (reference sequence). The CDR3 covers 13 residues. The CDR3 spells CASSFTSVGELFF. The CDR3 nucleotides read TGTGCCAGCAGCTTTACTAGCGTCGGGGAGCTGTTTTTT. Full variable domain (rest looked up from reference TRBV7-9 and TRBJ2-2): DTGVSQNPRHKITKRGQNVTFRCDPISEHNRLYWYRQTLGQGPEFLTYFQNEAQLEKSRLLSDRFSAERPKGSFSTLEIQRTEQGDSAMYLCASSFTSVGELFFGEGSRLTVL.

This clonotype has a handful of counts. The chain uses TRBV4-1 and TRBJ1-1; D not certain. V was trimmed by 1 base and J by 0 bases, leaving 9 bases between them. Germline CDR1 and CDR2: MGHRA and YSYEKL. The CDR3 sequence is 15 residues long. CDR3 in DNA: TGCGCCAGCAGCCAAGCCTCGGCGTTGAACACTGAAGCTTTCTTT. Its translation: CASSQASALNTEAFF.

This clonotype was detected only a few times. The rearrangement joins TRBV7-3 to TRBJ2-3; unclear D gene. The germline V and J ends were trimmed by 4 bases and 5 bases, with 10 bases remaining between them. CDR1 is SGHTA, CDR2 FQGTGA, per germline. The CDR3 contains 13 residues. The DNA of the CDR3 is TGTGCCAGCAGCTCCCGACTCGGAGATACGCAGTATTTT. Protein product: CASSSRLGDTQYF.

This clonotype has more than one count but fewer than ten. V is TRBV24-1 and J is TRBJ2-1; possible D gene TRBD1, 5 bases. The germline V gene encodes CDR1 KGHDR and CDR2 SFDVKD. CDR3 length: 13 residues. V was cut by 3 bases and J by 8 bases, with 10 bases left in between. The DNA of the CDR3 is TGTGCCACCAGTGATGCGACAGAGGATGAGCAGTTCTTC. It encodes CATSDATEDEQFF.

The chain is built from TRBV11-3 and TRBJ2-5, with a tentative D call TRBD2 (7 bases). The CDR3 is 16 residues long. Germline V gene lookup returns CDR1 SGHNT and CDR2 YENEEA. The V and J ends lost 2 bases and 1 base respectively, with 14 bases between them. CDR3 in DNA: TGTGCCAGCAGCTTAAAAGGCGGGGGCCTCCAAGAGACCCAGTACTTC. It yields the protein CASSLKGGGLQETQYF.

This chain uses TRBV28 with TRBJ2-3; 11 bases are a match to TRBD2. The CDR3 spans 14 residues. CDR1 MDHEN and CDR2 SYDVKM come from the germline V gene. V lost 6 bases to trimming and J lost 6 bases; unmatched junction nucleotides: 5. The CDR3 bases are TGTGCCAGCAGCCCTGCTAGCGGGGGGGATACGCAGTATTTT. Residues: CASSPASGGDTQYF. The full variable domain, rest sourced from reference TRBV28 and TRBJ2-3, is DVKVTQSSRYLVKRTGEKVFLECVQDMDHENMFWYRQDPGLGLRLIYFSYDVKMKEKGDIPEGYSVSREKKERFSLILESASTNQTSMYLCASSPASGGDTQYFGPGTRLTVL.

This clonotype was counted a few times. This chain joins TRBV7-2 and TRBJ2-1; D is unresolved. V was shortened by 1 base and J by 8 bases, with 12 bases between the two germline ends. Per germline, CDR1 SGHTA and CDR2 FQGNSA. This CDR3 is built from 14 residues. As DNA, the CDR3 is TGTGCCAGCAGCTTAGAGTTCAGTTCGGATGAGCAGTTCTTC. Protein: CASSLEFSSDEQFF.

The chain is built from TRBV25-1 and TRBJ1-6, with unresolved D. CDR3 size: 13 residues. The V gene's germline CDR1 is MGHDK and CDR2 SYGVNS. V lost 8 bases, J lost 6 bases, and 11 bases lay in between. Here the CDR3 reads CASARSGNSPLHF. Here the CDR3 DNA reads TGTGCCAGCGCGAGGTCGGGTAATTCACCCCTCCACTTT.

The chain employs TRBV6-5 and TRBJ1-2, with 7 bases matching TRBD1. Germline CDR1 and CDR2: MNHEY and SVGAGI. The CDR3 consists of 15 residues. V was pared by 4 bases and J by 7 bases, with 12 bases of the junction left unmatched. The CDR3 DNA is TGTGCCAGCAGTTCAGCCAGTAGGACAGGAAGTGGCTACACCTTC. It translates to CASSSASRTGSGYTF.

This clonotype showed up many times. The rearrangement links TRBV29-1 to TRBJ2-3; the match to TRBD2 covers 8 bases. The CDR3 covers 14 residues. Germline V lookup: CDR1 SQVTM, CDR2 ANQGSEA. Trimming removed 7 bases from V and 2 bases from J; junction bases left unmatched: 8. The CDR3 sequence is CSARAGAFTDTQYF. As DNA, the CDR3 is TGCAGCGCACGAGCGGGGGCCTTCACAGATACGCAGTATTTT.

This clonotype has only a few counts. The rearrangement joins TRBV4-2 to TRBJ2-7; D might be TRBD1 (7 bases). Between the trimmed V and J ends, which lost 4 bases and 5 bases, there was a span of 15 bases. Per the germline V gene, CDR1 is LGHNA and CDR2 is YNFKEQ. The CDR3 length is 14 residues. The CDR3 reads CASSPRGVGDEQYF. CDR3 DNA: TGTGCCAGCAGCCCCAGGGGGGTGGGCGACGAGCAGTACTTC.

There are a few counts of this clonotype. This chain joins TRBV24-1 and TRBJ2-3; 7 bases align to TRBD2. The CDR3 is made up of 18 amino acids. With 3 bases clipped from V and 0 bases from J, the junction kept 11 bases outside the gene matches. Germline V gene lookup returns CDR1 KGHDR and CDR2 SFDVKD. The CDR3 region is CATSDPRGDRGSTDTQYF. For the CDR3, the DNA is TGTGCCACCAGTGATCCCCGGGGGGATCGAGGGAGCACAGATACGCAGTATTTT.

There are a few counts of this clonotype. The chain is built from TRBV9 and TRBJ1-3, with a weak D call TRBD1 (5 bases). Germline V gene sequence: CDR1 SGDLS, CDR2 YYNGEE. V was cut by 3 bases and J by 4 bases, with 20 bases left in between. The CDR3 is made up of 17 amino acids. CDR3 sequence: CASSDSSGTAFGNTIYF. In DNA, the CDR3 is TGTGCCAGCAGCGATTCGTCCGGGACCGCTTTCGGAAACACCATATATTTT.

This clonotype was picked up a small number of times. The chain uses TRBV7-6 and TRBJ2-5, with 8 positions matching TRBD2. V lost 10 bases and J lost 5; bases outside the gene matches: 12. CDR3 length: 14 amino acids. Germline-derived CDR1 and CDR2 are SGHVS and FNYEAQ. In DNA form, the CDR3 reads TGTGCCATCACCAGCGGGGGCGCCGGGGAGACCCAGTACTTC. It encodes CAITSGGAGETQYF. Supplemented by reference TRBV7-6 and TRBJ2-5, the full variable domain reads GAGVSQSPRYKVTKRGQDVALRCDPISGHVSLYWYRQALGQGPEFLTYFNYEAQQDKSGLPNDRFSAERPEGSISTLTIQRTEQRDSAMYRCAITSGGAGETQYFGPGTRLLVL.